Each of the 10 T cell receptor beta chains below was sequenced from the same sample in a study of molecular identifiers for immune sequencing clone quantification. TCRdb used MiXCR to reprocess the PCR reads, holding one entry per CDR3 protein. The data hold 400,000 to 600,000 distinct CDR3 sequences, with about a quarter observed a single time. What was sequenced was naive CD8+ T cells from blood, with Jurkat cell RNA spiked in. Subset: FACS-sorted CD8+CD4-CCR7+CD45RA+ naive T cells. These receptors all stem from a human donor in good health. Some libraries in this study had Jurkat cell RNA spiked in.

In regard to this clonotype: This may arise from a read error, as a much more abundant clone is one base away. The genes are TRBV7-9 and TRBJ2-5; tentative D call: TRBD2 (5 bases). The germline gives CDR1 SEHNR, CDR2 FQNEAQ (reference sequence). The CDR3 contains 15 residues. The CDR3 is CDSSLTGSSQETQYF. The CDR3 nucleotides read TGTGACAGCAGCCTCACGGGATCCTCCCAAGAGACCCAGTACTTC.

With regard to this clonotype: A single base separates this from a much larger clone, so it may be a read error. The CDR3 reads CASNPPGGSYEQYF. The CDR3 coding sequence is TGTGCCAGCAACCCCCCCGGCGGAAGCTACGAGCAGTACTTC. The V gene is TRBV7-9, the J gene TRBJ2-7; no clear D gene. The V end was cut by 7 bases, the J end by 3 bases, with 16 bases between. The CDR3 runs to 14 residues. In germline, CDR1 is SEHNR, CDR2 FQNEAQ (reference sequence).

Worth noting for this clonotype: A much more abundant neighbour one base away suggests this may be a read error. This sequence joins TRBV4-2 and TRBJ1-2; D gene unclear. From germline, CDR1 is LGHNA and CDR2 YNFKEQ. With 4 bases removed from V and 4 bases from J, the gap between germline ends came to 13 bases. This CDR3 is 14 amino acids long. The CDR3 loop is CASSRDYGLYGYTF. In DNA, the CDR3 is TGTGCCAGCAGCCGAGATTACGGACTCTATGGCTACACCTTC.

This clonotype was counted a few times. The rearrangement joins TRBV7-9 to TRBJ2-5, with 12 bases aligning to TRBD1. Germline trimming cut 4 bases from V and 5 bases from J; bases unmatched to any gene: 5. Germline assignment: CDR1 SEHNR and CDR2 FQNEAQ (reference sequence). This CDR3 contains 15 residues. As DNA, the CDR3 is TGTGCCAGCAGCTCCCGGGACAGGGGGCCCGAGACCCAGTACTTC. Protein product: CASSSRDRGPETQYF.

This clonotype was picked up a small number of times. The CDR3 DNA sequence: TGTGCCAGCAGTTTAATAGGCGGGGGGCCTTACAATGAGCAGTTCTTC. Translating it yields CASSLIGGGPYNEQFF. V usage is TRBV27 and J usage is TRBJ2-1, with 8 bases lining up with TRBD2. Germline V CDR1 and CDR2: MNHEY, SMNVEV (reference sequence). This CDR3 region has 16 residues. V shed 2 bases and J 4 bases; nucleotides not matched to a gene: 7.

This clonotype was seen many times. The chain recombines TRBV7-9 with TRBJ2-7; D is possibly TRBD2 (8 bases). V was cut by 4 bases and J by 3 bases, with 13 bases left in between. Germline V gene lookup returns CDR1 SEHNR and CDR2 FQNEAQ (reference sequence). The CDR3 runs 14 residues. DNA of the CDR3: TGTGCCAGCAGCTCGACAGGGACTAGCTACGAGCAGTACTTC. It yields the protein CASSSTGTSYEQYF.

This clonotype was observed at least ten times. V gene TRBV29-1 combines with J gene TRBJ2-2; D ambiguous. Trimming shortened V by 6 bases and J by 4 bases, and 12 bases separated the two germline ends. The CDR3 has 13 residues. Germline V gives CDR1 SQVTM, CDR2 ANQGSEA. The CDR3 is CSVLLAGTGELFF. Written as DNA, the CDR3 is TGCAGCGTCCTCCTTGCAGGCACCGGGGAGCTGTTTTTT.

This clonotype was counted a few times. J is TRBJ1-1 and V is TRBV29-1; 7 bases line up with TRBD1. The CDR3 extends over 13 amino acids. V was clipped by 6 bases and J by 4 bases; unmatched bases: 8. Germline CDR1 and CDR2: SQVTM and ANQGSEA. This CDR3 reads CSVPRTGVTEAFF. The CDR3 nucleotides are TGCAGCGTCCCAAGGACAGGCGTCACTGAAGCTTTCTTT.

The chain combines TRBV6-2 or TRBV6-3 with TRBJ2-7, with TRBD2 matching 11 bases. With V trimmed by 6 bases and J by 3 bases, 10 bases remained unmatched. From germline, CDR1 is MNHEY and CDR2 SVGEGT. The CDR3 has 16 amino acids. CDR3 DNA sequence: TGTGCCAGCAGCCTCAAACTAGCGGGGGTCATCTACGAGCAGTACTTC. Amino acid sequence: CASSLKLAGVIYEQYF.

This clonotype was seen ten or more times. The chain carries TRBV29-1 and TRBJ2-3, with TRBD2 matching over 8 bases. V was clipped by 4 bases and J by 0 bases; unmatched bases: 0. The CDR3 has 13 amino acids. The germline gives CDR1 SQVTM, CDR2 ANQGSEA. This CDR3 reads CSVASGSTDTQYF. CDR3 in DNA: TGCAGCGTTGCTAGCGGGAGCACAGATACGCAGTATTTT.